This passage covers 5 T cell receptor beta chains from one sample sequenced in a study of T cell responses to AZD1222 COVID-19 vaccine (dated by TCRdb to the early 2020s). Interpreted using the paper, the time point label stands for: about 28 days (+/-7) after the second vaccine dose. The library was generated by the immunoSEQ multiplex PCR assay. TCRdb provides this immuneACCESS table in a form limited to in-frame rearrangements. Some clones are lacking; in checked studies, under half of them reflect an unresolved V gene, and why the rest are absent is not known. The sample table shows 90,000 to 120,000 clones, and about 85% are seen once. The ten largest clones represent under 2.5% of the sample. Sequenced here: peripheral blood, sampled 28 days after the second AZD1222 dose. These receptors all stem from an adult who received the AZD1222 COVID-19 vaccine.

This clone appeared once. V and J are TRBV7-3 and TRBJ2-7; perhaps TRBD1 as D (6 bases). V was trimmed by 5 bases and J by 1 base, leaving 15 bases between them. From germline, CDR1 is SGHTA and CDR2 FQGTGA. The CDR3 runs 15 residues. CDR3 coding DNA: TGTGCCAGCAGCCAGTGGACAGTTGCTTCCTACGAGCAGTACTTC. Encoded protein: CASSQWTVASYEQYF.

This chain connects TRBV20-1 to TRBJ2-1; 11 bases match TRBD2. The germline gives CDR1 DFQATT, CDR2 SNEGSKA (reference sequence). Losses at the gene ends were 3 bases for V and 2 bases for J; bases not matched to a gene: 6. CDR3 length equals 16 residues. The CDR3 sequence is CSASVWGLAAYNEQFF. For the CDR3, the DNA is TGCAGTGCTAGTGTATGGGGACTAGCGGCCTACAATGAGCAGTTCTTC.

V is TRBV28 and J is TRBJ2-4, with 9 bases identical to TRBD1. The CDR3 runs 15 residues. Germline V gene data show CDR1 as MDHEN and CDR2 as SYDVKM. V shed 3 bases and J 7 bases; nucleotides not matched to a gene: 7. CDR3 bases: TGTGCCAGCAGTTTTGCCCGGACAGGGGCCAACATTCAGTACTTC. It yields the protein CASSFARTGANIQYF. Combining the CDR3 with reference TRBV28 and TRBJ2-4 gives the whole variable domain DVKVTQSSRYLVKRTGEKVFLECVQDMDHENMFWYRQDPGLGLRLIYFSYDVKMKEKGDIPEGYSVSREKKERFSLILESASTNQTSMYLCASSFARTGANIQYFGAGTRLSVL.

This clone was observed a few times. The rearrangement joins TRBV5-1 to TRBJ1-5; unclear D gene. The germline gives CDR1 SGHRS, CDR2 YFSETQ. The CDR3 sequence is 13 residues long. Trimming took 2 bases from V and 9 from J, leaving 12 bases between them. As DNA, the CDR3 is TGCGCCAGCAGCTTAATCCCCGGCAGGCCCCAGCATTTT. It yields the protein CASSLIPGRPQHF.

The chain combines TRBV28 with TRBJ1-2; D gene unclear. Looked up from germline, CDR1 is MDHEN and CDR2 is SYDVKM. This CDR3 has 17 amino acids. Trimming left V 7 bases short and J 5 bases short, with 26 bases between. CDR3 in DNA: TGTGCCAGCAAAAGTGAGGGCGCAGATATAGGAAGATATGGCTACACCTTC. Protein product: CASKSEGADIGRYGYTF.